Following are 27 T cell receptor beta chains from one sample sequenced in a study of blood T cell repertoires in COVID-19. Clones were sequenced by immunoSEQ multiplex PCR, and TCRdb holds only the in-frame ones, with some missing. The table shows some 190,000 clones, with around 80% occurring only once. Material for sequencing was PBMCs or T cells enriched from blood (not recorded which). The receptors come from a man between 60 and 75 years old who had been exposed to COVID-19.

The gene calls are TRBV7-9 and TRBJ2-7; 8 bases agree with TRBD2. J gave up 6 bases and V 4 bases, and 8 bases lay outside the gene matches. Germline CDR1 reads SEHNR; CDR2 reads FQNEAQ (reference sequence). The CDR3 is 14 amino acids. CDR3 protein: CASSSQREWGEQYF. DNA of the CDR3: TGTGCCAGCAGCTCCCAGCGGGAGTGGGGCGAGCAGTACTTC.

Notes on this clone: The germline gene is not matched at one end of the junction; a read error may be the cause. The rearrangement joins TRBV7-2 to TRBJ2-7; D is perhaps TRBD2 (6 bases). The germline gives CDR1 SGHTA, CDR2 FQGNSA. This CDR3 region has 14 residues. DNA for the CDR3: TGTGCCACCAGCTTTGGCCTCACCGGGGGCGAGCAGTACTTC. Residues: CATSFGLTGGEQYF.

This clone was recorded a few times. This rearrangement joins TRBV4-1 to TRBJ2-1; TRBD2 is a possible D gene (5 bases). Germline assignment: CDR1 MGHRA and CDR2 YSYEKL. V was clipped by 2 bases and J by 8 bases, with 22 bases between them. The CDR3 length is 17 residues. CDR3 loop: CASSQSPTLDFMDEQFF. The DNA of the CDR3 is TGCGCCAGCAGCCAATCCCCTACTTTGGACTTTATGGATGAGCAGTTCTTC.

The chain uses TRBV6-6 and TRBJ2-3; 15 bases line up with TRBD2. The CDR3 runs 16 residues. Trimming removed 7 bases from V and 3 bases from J; junction bases left unmatched: 5. Germline CDR1 is MNHNY and CDR2 is SVGAGI (reference sequence). CDR3 DNA sequence: TGTGCCAGCACCGACGGGACTAGCGGGAGGACAGATACGCAGTATTTT. Its protein is CASTDGTSGRTDTQYF.

The chain links TRBV27 to TRBJ2-2; TRBD2 matches at 11 bases. CDR1 and CDR2 from the germline V gene are MNHEY and SMNVEV (reference sequence). The V segment lost 6 bases and the J segment 3 bases; nucleotides outside the gene matches: 9. CDR3 size: 17 residues. CDR3 sequence: CASSKVAGGIYTGELFF. The CDR3 DNA follows: TGTGCCAGCAGCAAAGTAGCGGGAGGGATCTACACCGGGGAGCTGTTTTTT.

This clone turned up a few times. V usage is TRBV5-1 and J usage is TRBJ2-7; D possibly corresponds to TRBD1 (5 bases). Deletions cut 1 base from V and 0 bases from J, with 17 bases between. Germline loops: CDR1 SGHRS, CDR2 YFSETQ. There are 17 residues in the CDR3. CDR3 region: CASSLNVGRVSSYEQYF. The CDR3 DNA is TGCGCCAGCAGCTTGAATGTTGGCAGGGTAAGCTCCTACGAGCAGTACTTC. Based on the CDR3 plus reference TRBV5-1 and TRBJ2-7, the full variable domain is KAGVTQTPRYLIKTRGQQVTLSCSPISGHRSVSWYQQTPGQGLQFLFEYFSETQRNKGNFPGRFSGRQFSNSRSEMNVSTLELGDSALYLCASSLNVGRVSSYEQYFGPGTRLTVT.

The gene calls are TRBV25-1 and TRBJ2-3, with 13 positions matching TRBD2. The germline gives CDR1 MGHDK, CDR2 SYGVNS. J gave up 0 bases and V 2 bases, and 5 bases lay outside the gene matches. The length of the CDR3 is 18 residues. This CDR3 is CASSEGLAGVLSTDTQYF. CDR3 coding DNA: TGTGCCAGCAGTGAAGGACTAGCGGGGGTGTTGAGCACAGATACGCAGTATTTT. The full variable domain, completed using reference TRBV25-1 and TRBJ2-3, is EADIYQTPRYLVIGTGKKITLECSQTMGHDKMYWYQQDPGMELHLIHYSYGVNSTEKGDLSSESTVSRIRTEHFPLTLESARPSHTSQYLCASSEGLAGVLSTDTQYFGPGTRLTVL.

This rearrangement joins TRBV15 to TRBJ2-7; maybe TRBD1 (5 bases). The CDR3 consists of 12 residues. The V gene's germline CDR1 is LNHNV and CDR2 YYDKDF (reference sequence). The V and J ends lost 1 base and 5 bases respectively, with 6 bases between them. This CDR3 reads CATSRATDEQYF. The DNA of the CDR3 is TGTGCCACCAGCAGAGCGACAGACGAGCAGTACTTC. Variable domain in full (rest from reference TRBV15 and TRBJ2-7): DAMVIQNPRYQVTQFGKPVTLSCSQTLNHNVMYWYQQKSSQAPKLLFHYYDKDFNNEADTPDNFQSRRPNTSFCFLDIRSPGLGDTAMYLCATSRATDEQYFGPGTRLTVT.

This sequence joins TRBV19 and TRBJ2-6; 11 nucleotides line up with TRBD1. Looked up from germline, CDR1 is LNHDA and CDR2 is SQIVND (reference sequence). The CDR3 extends over 17 amino acids. V lost 6 bases, J lost 0 bases, and 4 bases stayed unmatched. In DNA, the CDR3 is TGTGCCAGTAGCGGACAGGGGGCGGTCTCTGGGGCCAACGTCCTGACTTTC. Amino acid sequence: CASSGQGAVSGANVLTF.

The rearrangement uses TRBV4-1 and TRBJ2-2; D may be TRBD2 (6 bases). Germline V lookup: CDR1 MGHRA, CDR2 YSYEKL. Between the trimmed V and J ends, which lost 5 bases and 0 bases, there was a span of 22 bases. This CDR3 spans 19 amino acids. Here the CDR3 DNA reads TGCGCCAGCAGCATCCAACGGCCTAGCGAGACGACGAACACCGGGGAGCTGTTTTTT. Its protein product is CASSIQRPSETTNTGELFF.

V gene TRBV30 combines with J gene TRBJ2-1, with D perhaps TRBD2 (6 bases). The CDR3 sequence is 14 residues long. The V gene lost 7 bases and the J gene lost 8 bases, with 21 bases spanning the gap. Germline-derived CDR1 and CDR2 are GTSNPN and SVGIG (reference sequence). CDR3 sequence reads: CASPRRDRGYEQFF. The CDR3, as DNA: TGTGCCTCCCCTCGGCGGGACCGTGGCTATGAGCAGTTCTTC. Full variable domain (outside the CDR3, taken from reference TRBV30 and TRBJ2-1): SQTIHQWPATLVQPVGSPLSLECTVEGTSNPNLYWYRQAAGRGLQLLFYSVGIGQISSEVPQNLSASRPQDRQFILSSKKLLLSDSGFYLCASPRRDRGYEQFFGPGTRLTVL.

The chain carries TRBV11-2 and TRBJ2-3; D may be TRBD2 (5 bases). Between the trimmed V and J ends, which lost 5 bases and 0 bases, there was a span of 21 bases. This CDR3 has 18 amino acids. CDR1 and CDR2 from the germline V gene are SGHAT and FQNNGV. DNA of the CDR3: TGTGCCAGCAGCCCCCCCGGAGGCTCGGTATCTAGCACAGATACGCAGTATTTT. Encoded protein: CASSPPGGSVSSTDTQYF.

The chain employs TRBV6-1 and TRBJ2-3, with D unclear. There are 13 residues in the CDR3. Germline V lookup: CDR1 MNHNS, CDR2 SASEGT. With 2 bases removed from V and 2 bases from J, the gap between germline ends came to 5 bases. The CDR3, as DNA: TGTGCCAGCAGTGAACAGTACACAGATACGCAGTATTTT. It is translated as CASSEQYTDTQYF.

The chain has TRBV6-5 and TRBJ1-1, with D perhaps TRBD1 (6 bases). Germline V gene data show CDR1 as MNHEY and CDR2 as SVGAGI. The CDR3 covers 13 residues. Trimming left V 6 bases short and J 1 base short, with 9 bases between. This CDR3 reads CASSQGQNTEAFF. The CDR3 region has the DNA TGTGCCAGCAGCCAGGGACAGAACACTGAAGCTTTCTTT.

The chain couples TRBV29-1 to TRBJ2-5, with a possible D match to TRBD2 (5 bases). The CDR3 is 11 amino acids. From germline, CDR1 is SQVTM and CDR2 ANQGSEA. Trimming shortened V by 7 bases and J by 5 bases, and 11 bases separated the two germline ends. CDR3 DNA: TGCAGCGCAAACTCGGGGGAGACCCAGTACTTC. Amino acids: CSANSGETQYF.

The chain employs TRBV19 and TRBJ2-3, with 11 bases fitting TRBD2. The junction had 7 bases not matched to a gene; V was cut back by 6 bases and J by 5 bases. Germline-derived CDR1 and CDR2 are LNHDA and SQIVND (reference sequence). This CDR3 region has 15 residues. The CDR3 nucleotides read TGTGCCAGTAGCGAACTAGCGGGAGTTCAAGATACGCAGTATTTT. Amino acid sequence: CASSELAGVQDTQYF.

This clone was seen just once. The chain combines TRBV15 with TRBJ2-3, with D possibly matching TRBD2 (6 bases). The length of the CDR3 is 16 residues. Deletions cut 3 bases from V and 3 bases from J, with 16 bases between. The germline CDR1 and CDR2 sequences are LNHNV and YYDKDF (reference sequence). The CDR3, as DNA: TGTGCCACCAGCAGGGGGGGTTTGGAGGGTACAGATACGCAGTATTTT. It codes for CATSRGGLEGTDTQYF.

The chain employs TRBV6-6 and TRBJ2-1, with a possible D match to TRBD2 (6 bases). This CDR3 spans 16 amino acids. The germline V and J ends were trimmed by 4 bases and 0 bases, with 13 bases remaining between them. Germline V gene lookup returns CDR1 MNHNY and CDR2 SVGAGI (reference sequence). CDR3 sequence (DNA): TGTGCCAGCAGTTCAGGGAGGTCGAGCTCCTACAATGAGCAGTTCTTC. It translates to CASSSGRSSSYNEQFF.

The genes are TRBV19 and TRBJ2-7; TRBD1 agrees at 7 bases. CDR1 is LNHDA, CDR2 SQIVND, per germline (reference sequence). The CDR3 has 13 amino acids. With V trimmed by 9 bases and J by 5 bases, 10 bases remained unmatched. This CDR3 reads CASEANRGNEQYF. CDR3 DNA: TGTGCCAGCGAAGCGAACAGGGGTAACGAGCAGTACTTC.

There are a few counts of this clone. The rearrangement links TRBV19 to TRBJ1-2; D gene uncertain. This CDR3 comprises 17 residues. Germline V lookup: CDR1 LNHDA, CDR2 SQIVND (reference sequence). V was shortened by 0 bases and J by 6 bases, with 20 bases between the two germline ends. The CDR3 spells CASSIDPSSNARDGYTF. CDR3 DNA sequence: TGTGCCAGTAGTATAGATCCCTCTTCAAACGCCCGGGATGGCTACACCTTC.

V and J are TRBV5-1 and TRBJ2-7; possible D gene TRBD2, 6 bases. The CDR3 runs 15 residues. Trimming left V 0 bases short and J 4 bases short, with 14 bases between. CDR1 SGHRS and CDR2 YFSETQ come from the germline V gene. The CDR3 DNA is TGCGCCAGCAGCTTGGTCGCAAGGGCGGGGTACGAGCAGTACTTC. Translation gives CASSLVARAGYEQYF.

This clone was recorded once. The rearrangement links TRBV28 to TRBJ2-7, with D possibly TRBD2 on 6 matching bases. Trimming removed 4 bases from V and 13 bases from J, with 20 bases in between. Germline V gives CDR1 MDHEN, CDR2 SYDVKM. This CDR3 region has 13 residues. CDR3 nucleotide sequence: TGTGCCAGCAGTTCCACGGACCGGGACTTCTCTTACTTC. Translating gives CASSSTDRDFSYF.

The chain carries TRBV30 and TRBJ2-7; D not certain. CDR3 length: 12 residues. Trimming stripped 0 bases from V and 6 bases from J, with 9 bases between. Germline CDR1 is GTSNPN and CDR2 is SVGIG (reference sequence). The CDR3 DNA reads as TGTGCCTGGAGTGTACTCCTCGGCGAGCAGTACTTC. Translation gives CAWSVLLGEQYF.

The V call is TRBV7-8, the J call TRBJ2-1; TRBD2 might be the D (5 bases). This CDR3 region has 15 residues. Germline V gives CDR1 SGHVS, CDR2 FQNEAQ. Trimming removed 5 bases at V and 5 bases at J, with 16 bases between. The CDR3 spells CASSLPPAGNNEQFF. CDR3 DNA: TGTGCCAGCAGCCTACCTCCCGCGGGCAACAATGAGCAGTTCTTC.

The chain combines TRBV5-4 with TRBJ1-2; 7 nucleotides agree with TRBD1. This CDR3 is built from 13 residues. Germline CDR1 is SGHNT and CDR2 is YYREEE (reference sequence). V trimming: 1 base; J trimming: 7 bases; junction bases outside the gene matches: 4. Here the CDR3 reads CASSLRQGVGYTF. As DNA, the CDR3 is TGTGCCAGCAGCTTGCGACAGGGAGTTGGCTACACCTTC. The entire variable domain, with the rest obtained from reference TRBV5-4 and TRBJ1-2, is as follows: ETGVTQSPTHLIKTRGQQVTLRCSSQSGHNTVSWYQQALGQGPQFIFQYYREEENGRGNFPPRFSGLQFPNYSSELNVNALELDDSALYLCASSLRQGVGYTFGSGTRLTVV.

The chain carries TRBV5-1 and TRBJ1-2; D call uncertain. The CDR3 sequence is 15 residues long. Germline-derived CDR1 and CDR2 are SGHRS and YFSETQ. The ends were cut back, 0 bases at V and 3 bases at J, with 12 bases in the middle. The CDR3 loop is CASSLGPRADYGYTF. DNA of the CDR3: TGCGCCAGCAGCTTGGGTCCGCGGGCAGACTATGGCTACACCTTC. Looking up the rest from reference TRBV5-1 and TRBJ1-2 gives the full variable domain: KAGVTQTPRYLIKTRGQQVTLSCSPISGHRSVSWYQQTPGQGLQFLFEYFSETQRNKGNFPGRFSGRQFSNSRSEMNVSTLELGDSALYLCASSLGPRADYGYTFGSGTRLTVV.

The V and J genes are TRBV28 and TRBJ2-1; a weak D match, TRBD1 (6 bases). The V gene lost 6 bases and the J gene lost 10 bases, with 16 bases spanning the gap. The CDR3 extends over 13 amino acids. The germline V gene encodes CDR1 MDHEN and CDR2 SYDVKM. The CDR3 DNA sequence: TGTGCCAGCAGAATTACAGGGTTAGACGAGCAGTTCTTC. Its translation: CASRITGLDEQFF.